What follows describes a single T cell receptor (beta chain). Its antigen is currently unknown. Sequenced by immunoSEQ multiplex PCR; TCRdb stores in-frame clones only, minus some. The table lists about 330,000 clones, around two thirds of them singletons. The investigators split CD4+ cells into a CD45RA+ naive subset and a CD45RA-negative memory subset. The sample originates from a study of shared clonotypes between healthy human individuals. The study's findings and limits: The small donor group covered limited genetic and exposure diversity. Shared clonotypes across all four donors exceeded non-shared ones in generation probability.

Source material: memory CD4+ T cells sorted from blood. Subset defined: CD45RA-negative fraction. The TCR sequence derives from a man aged 25 to 40 in good health.

CDR3 sequence reads: CASSPELTGELFF. CDR3 sequence (DNA): TGCGCCAGCAGCCCAGAACTCACCGGGGAGCTGTTTTTT. V and J are TRBV10-1 and TRBJ2-2; D remains unclear. Trimming cost V 6 bases and J 4 bases, with 9 bases left between them. This CDR3 is 13 amino acids long. CDR1 and CDR2 from the germline V gene are WNHNN and SYGVQD (reference sequence).